This record covers a single T cell receptor (beta chain). Sequencing used immunoSEQ multiplex PCR; TCRdb keeps in-frame clones, though not all of them. The sample has 6,000 to 8,000 clones; roughly three quarters are singletons. This specimen comes from a study of control samples from healthy donors and cancer patients. The clonotype comes from a male donor with melanoma. Sequencing was done on a sample of formalin-fixed, paraffin-embedded tissue.

This CDR3 is CASSRGVTYGYTF. Written as DNA, the CDR3 is TGTGCCAGCAGCCGGGGGGTGACTTATGGCTACACCTTC. This sequence joins TRBV7-2 and TRBJ1-2; TRBD1 is a possible D gene (5 bases). This CDR3 contains 13 residues. V was shortened by 5 bases and J by 5 bases, with 12 bases between the two germline ends. The germline gives CDR1 SGHTA, CDR2 FQGNSA.